These 13 T cell receptor beta chains were all obtained from the same sample, sequenced in a study of CD8 T cells in ankylosing spondylitis. Whole-study findings and limits: A TCR beta motif of fewer than ten highly homologous variants seemed to mark ankylosing spondylitis blood.

A single record per CDR3 protein comes from TCRdb applying MiXCR to the 5' RACE reads. The sample records 200,000 to 250,000 distinct CDR3 sequences, more than 5.5% being singletons. What these receptors recognize is not known. Sequenced material: blood, either unsorted or a sorted T cell fraction (not recorded which). The receptors here all came from a male donor with ankylosing spondylitis.

The chain couples TRBV20-1 to TRBJ2-1, with D possibly being TRBD2 (5 bases). This CDR3 is 14 amino acids long. Germline CDR1 reads DFQATT; CDR2 reads SNEGSKA (reference sequence). The chain's CDR3 is CFSGLGADYNEQFF. The CDR3 DNA reads as TGCTTCTCGGGCCTGGGAGCGGACTACAATGAGCAGTTCTTC.

This clonotype has just a few counts. The rearrangement joins TRBV11-3 to TRBJ2-7; D is possibly TRBD1 (5 bases). V lost 8 bases and J 3 bases, leaving 20 bases between the germline ends. Germline V gene data show CDR1 as SGHNT and CDR2 as YENEEA. The CDR3 has 15 amino acids. CDR3 residues: CASLRVQDGCYEQYF. In DNA form, the CDR3 reads TGTGCCAGCTTAAGGGTACAGGACGGGTGCTACGAGCAGTACTTC.

J is TRBJ2-1 and V is TRBV28; the match to TRBD2 covers 14 bases. V gave up 7 bases and J gave up 6 bases; unmatched junction bases: 5. The CDR3 runs to 15 residues. The V gene's germline CDR1 is MDHEN and CDR2 SYDVKM. The CDR3 sequence: CASTLGLAGANEQFF. The CDR3 DNA follows: TGTGCCAGCACACTGGGACTAGCGGGAGCCAATGAGCAGTTCTTC.

This clonotype was found many times. The chain recombines TRBV27 with TRBJ2-2; maybe TRBD2 (5 bases). V was clipped by 8 bases and J by 7 bases, with 11 bases between them. Germline CDR1 reads MNHEY; CDR2 reads SMNVEV (reference sequence). The CDR3 totals 12 residues. The CDR3 DNA reads TGTGCCAGCCGAACTGGGAGCGGGGAGCTGTTTTTT. Protein: CASRTGSGELFF.

This clonotype was seen many times. The CDR3 nucleotides are TGTGCCAGCAGCTCACGGTCCGGGTATGGCTACACCTTC. It encodes CASSSRSGYGYTF. This sequence joins TRBV7-9 and TRBJ1-2; no clear D gene. V dropped 4 bases and J dropped 5 bases, with 11 bases sitting between them. The CDR3 loop spans 13 amino acids. In germline, CDR1 is SEHNR, CDR2 FQNEAQ (reference sequence).

This clonotype was recorded at least ten times. This chain connects TRBV24-1 to TRBJ1-5; 8 bases align to TRBD1. V shed 10 bases, J shed 4 bases, and the junction held 8 bases outside the gene matches. The germline CDR1 and CDR2 sequences are KGHDR and SFDVKD. There are 14 residues in the CDR3. As DNA, the CDR3 is TGTGCCACGTCAGACAGGGGATTAAATCAGCCCCAGCATTTT. Its protein is CATSDRGLNQPQHF.

This clonotype was detected ten times or more. This chain joins TRBV10-3 and TRBJ2-2; D is tentatively TRBD1 or TRBD2 (5 bases each). The CDR3 loop spans 17 amino acids. The germline V and J ends were trimmed by 6 bases and 0 bases, with 17 bases remaining between them. Germline lookup yields CDR1 ENHRY and CDR2 SYGVKD. The CDR3 reads CAIRRGLDTSNTGELFF. In nucleotides, the CDR3 is TGTGCCATCAGGAGGGGTTTGGACACCTCGAACACCGGGGAGCTGTTTTTT.

This clonotype was recorded many times. The rearrangement uses TRBV20-1 and TRBJ2-7; D might be TRBD2 (6 bases). CDR3 size: 15 residues. Trimming removed 4 bases at V and 4 bases at J, with 20 bases between. Looked up from germline, CDR1 is DFQATT and CDR2 is SNEGSKA (reference sequence). The CDR3 is CSATTGTGVVYEQYF. Written as DNA, the CDR3 is TGCAGTGCTACCACCGGGACGGGGGTGGTATACGAGCAGTACTTC.

In this sample, this clonotype turned up many times. The chain carries TRBV5-5 and TRBJ2-1, with D possibly TRBD2 on 6 matching bases. In germline, CDR1 is SGHKS, CDR2 YYEKEE (reference sequence). The CDR3 loop spans 15 amino acids. V dropped 0 bases and J dropped 7 bases, with 14 bases sitting between them. The CDR3 coding sequence is TGTGCCAGCAGCTTGGATGGGGGGACCGAAAATGAGCAGTTCTTC. As protein: CASSLDGGTENEQFF.

The CDR3 bases are TGTGCCAGCAGTGCGCGTCCGGGACAGGGCCCAGAGACCCAGTACTTC. The encoded protein is CASSARPGQGPETQYF. The gene calls are TRBV6-2 or TRBV6-3 and TRBJ2-5, with 9 positions matching TRBD1. V lost 5 bases to trimming and J lost 4 bases; unmatched junction nucleotides: 11. The CDR3 contains 16 residues. Germline values: CDR1 MNHEY, CDR2 SVGEGT.

The table lists this clonotype with many counts. The chain has TRBV29-1 and TRBJ2-5, with no clear D. Per germline, CDR1 SQVTM and CDR2 ANQGSEA. Trimming cost V 4 bases and J 1 base, with 7 bases left between them. The CDR3 covers 12 residues. The CDR3 DNA sequence: TGCAGCGTTGCGGGCGGCCAAGAGACCCAGTACTTC. This sequence encodes CSVAGGQETQYF.

The chain couples TRBV27 to TRBJ1-4; D ambiguous. CDR3 length equals 13 residues. Germline-derived CDR1 and CDR2 are MNHEY and SMNVEV (reference sequence). Deletions cut 7 bases from V and 7 bases from J, with 13 bases between. The CDR3 is CASTSWLGEKLFF. The CDR3 DNA reads TGTGCCAGCACCTCTTGGTTAGGTGAAAAACTGTTTTTT. The variable domain in full, with the rest retrieved from reference TRBV27 and TRBJ1-4, is EAQVTQNPRYLITVTGKKLTVTCSQNMNHEYMSWYRQDPGLGLRQIYYSMNVEVTDKGDVPEGYKVSRKEKRNFPLILESPSPNQTSLYFCASTSWLGEKLFFGSGTQLSVL.

This clonotype was recorded at least ten times. The chain joins TRBV27 to TRBJ2-1; the match to TRBD2 covers 12 bases. The CDR3 loop spans 16 amino acids. Germline values: CDR1 MNHEY, CDR2 SMNVEV (reference sequence). The trim removed 5 bases at V and 8 bases at J, leaving 10 bases unmatched. CDR3 DNA: TGTGCCAGCAGTCTTCGGGCTAGCGGGAGGGGGGATGAGCAGTTCTTC. This codes for CASSLRASGRGDEQFF.